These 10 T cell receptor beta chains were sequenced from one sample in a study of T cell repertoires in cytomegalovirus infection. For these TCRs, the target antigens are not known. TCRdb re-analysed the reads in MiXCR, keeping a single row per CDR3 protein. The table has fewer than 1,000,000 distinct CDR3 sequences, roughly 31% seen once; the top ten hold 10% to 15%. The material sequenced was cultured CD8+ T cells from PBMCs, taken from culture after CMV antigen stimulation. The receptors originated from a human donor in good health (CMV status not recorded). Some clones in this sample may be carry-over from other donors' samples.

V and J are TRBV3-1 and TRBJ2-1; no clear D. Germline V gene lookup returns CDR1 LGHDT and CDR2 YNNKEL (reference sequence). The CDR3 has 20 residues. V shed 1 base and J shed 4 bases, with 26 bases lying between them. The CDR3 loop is CASSQGRRLRNRAPYNEQFF. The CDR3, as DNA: TGTGCCAGCAGCCAAGGAAGACGGCTTAGAAACAGAGCGCCGTACAATGAGCAGTTCTTC.

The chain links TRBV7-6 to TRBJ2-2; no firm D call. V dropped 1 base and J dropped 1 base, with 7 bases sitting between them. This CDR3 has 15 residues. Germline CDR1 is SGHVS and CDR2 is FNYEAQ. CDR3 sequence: CASSLEIGNTGELFF. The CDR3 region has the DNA TGTGCCAGCAGCTTAGAGATCGGGAACACCGGGGAGCTGTTTTTT.

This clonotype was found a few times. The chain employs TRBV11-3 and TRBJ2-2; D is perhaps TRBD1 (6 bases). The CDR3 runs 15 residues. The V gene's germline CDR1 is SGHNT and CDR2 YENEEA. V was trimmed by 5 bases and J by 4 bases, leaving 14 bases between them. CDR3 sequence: CASSRGTRLTGELFF. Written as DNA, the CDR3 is TGTGCCAGCAGCAGAGGGACAAGACTCACCGGGGAGCTGTTTTTT.

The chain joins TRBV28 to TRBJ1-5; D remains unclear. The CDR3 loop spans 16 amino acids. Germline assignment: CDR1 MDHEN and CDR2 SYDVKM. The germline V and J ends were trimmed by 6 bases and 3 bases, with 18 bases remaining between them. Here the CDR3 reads CASSRGVMAINQPQHF. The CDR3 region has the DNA TGTGCCAGCAGCCGTGGGGTCATGGCGATCAATCAGCCCCAGCATTTT. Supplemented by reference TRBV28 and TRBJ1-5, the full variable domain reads DVKVTQSSRYLVKRTGEKVFLECVQDMDHENMFWYRQDPGLGLRLIYFSYDVKMKEKGDIPEGYSVSREKKERFSLILESASTNQTSMYLCASSRGVMAINQPQHFGDGTRLSIL.

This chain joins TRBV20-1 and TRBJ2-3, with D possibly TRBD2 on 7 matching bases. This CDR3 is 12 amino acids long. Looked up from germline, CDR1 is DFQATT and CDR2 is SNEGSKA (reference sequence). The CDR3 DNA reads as TGCAGCCTGGGGGGGGCGGGAGATACGCAGTATTTT. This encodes CSLGGAGDTQYF.

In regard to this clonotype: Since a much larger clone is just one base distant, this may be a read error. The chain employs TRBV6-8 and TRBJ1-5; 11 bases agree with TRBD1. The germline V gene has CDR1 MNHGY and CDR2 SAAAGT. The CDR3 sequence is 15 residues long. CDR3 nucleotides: TGTGCCAGCAGTGACGGACAGGGGGCTTTTCAGTCCCAGCATTTT. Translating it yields CASSDGQGAFQSQHF.

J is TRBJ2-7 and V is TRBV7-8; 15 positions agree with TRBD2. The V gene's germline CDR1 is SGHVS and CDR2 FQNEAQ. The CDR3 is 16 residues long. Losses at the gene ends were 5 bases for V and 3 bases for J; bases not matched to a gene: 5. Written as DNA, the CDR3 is TGTGCCAGCAGCCAGGGACTAGCGGGGGGCCACTACGAGCAGTACGTC. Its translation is CASSQGLAGGHYEQYV.

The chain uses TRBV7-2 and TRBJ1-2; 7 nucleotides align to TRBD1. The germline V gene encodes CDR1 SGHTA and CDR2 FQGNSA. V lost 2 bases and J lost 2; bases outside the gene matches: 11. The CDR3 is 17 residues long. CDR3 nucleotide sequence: TGTGCCAGCAGCTTACCGGGACAGTACCTCCGCAACTATGGCTACACCTTC. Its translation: CASSLPGQYLRNYGYTF. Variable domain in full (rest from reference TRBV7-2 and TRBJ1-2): GAGVSQSPSNKVTEKGKDVELRCDPISGHTALYWYRQSLGQGLEFLIYFQGNSAPDKSGLPSDRFSAERTGGSVSTLTIQRTQQEDSAVYLCASSLPGQYLRNYGYTFGSGTRLTVV.

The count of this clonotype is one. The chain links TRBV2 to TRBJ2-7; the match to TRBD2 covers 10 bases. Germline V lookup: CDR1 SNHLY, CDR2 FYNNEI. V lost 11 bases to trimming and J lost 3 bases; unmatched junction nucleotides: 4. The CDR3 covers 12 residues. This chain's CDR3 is CAAASGGYEQYV. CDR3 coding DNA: TGTGCCGCTGCTAGCGGGGGCTACGAGCAGTACGTC.

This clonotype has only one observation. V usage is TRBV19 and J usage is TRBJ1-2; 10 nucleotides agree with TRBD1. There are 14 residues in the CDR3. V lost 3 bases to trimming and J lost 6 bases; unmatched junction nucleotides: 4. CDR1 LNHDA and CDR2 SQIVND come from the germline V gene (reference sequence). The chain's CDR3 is CASSIPTGGHGYTF. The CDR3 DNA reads TGTGCCAGTAGTATCCCGACAGGGGGCCATGGCTACACCTTC.